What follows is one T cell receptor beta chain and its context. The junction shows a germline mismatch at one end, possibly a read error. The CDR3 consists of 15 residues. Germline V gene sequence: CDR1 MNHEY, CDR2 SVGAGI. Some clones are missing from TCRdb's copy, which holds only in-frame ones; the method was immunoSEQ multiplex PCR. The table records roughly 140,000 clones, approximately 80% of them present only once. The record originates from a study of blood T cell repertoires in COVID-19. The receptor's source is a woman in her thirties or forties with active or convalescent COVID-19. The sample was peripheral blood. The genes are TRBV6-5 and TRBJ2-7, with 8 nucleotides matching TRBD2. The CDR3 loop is CASSDSGRSGGEQYF. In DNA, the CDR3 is TGTGCCAGCAGTGACTCGGGACGATCGGGGGGGGAGCAGTACTTC.